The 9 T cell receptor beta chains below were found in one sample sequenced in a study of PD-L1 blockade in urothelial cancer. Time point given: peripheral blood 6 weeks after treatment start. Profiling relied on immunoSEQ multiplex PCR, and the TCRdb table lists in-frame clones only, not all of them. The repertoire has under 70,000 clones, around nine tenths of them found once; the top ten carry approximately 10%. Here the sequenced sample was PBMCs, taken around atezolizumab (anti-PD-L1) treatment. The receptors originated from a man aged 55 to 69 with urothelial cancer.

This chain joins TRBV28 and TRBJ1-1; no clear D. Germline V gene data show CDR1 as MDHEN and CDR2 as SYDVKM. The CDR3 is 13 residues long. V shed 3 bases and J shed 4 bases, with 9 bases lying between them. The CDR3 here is CASSFPLPTEAFF. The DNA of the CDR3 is TGTGCCAGCAGTTTCCCTCTTCCCACTGAAGCTTTCTTT.

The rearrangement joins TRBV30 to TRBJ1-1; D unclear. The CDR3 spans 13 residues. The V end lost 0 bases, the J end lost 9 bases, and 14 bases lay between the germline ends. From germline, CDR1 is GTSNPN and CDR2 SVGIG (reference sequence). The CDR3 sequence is CAWSVDTESKAFF. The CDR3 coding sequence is TGTGCCTGGAGTGTCGATACAGAATCAAAAGCTTTCTTT. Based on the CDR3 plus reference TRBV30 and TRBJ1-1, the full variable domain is SQTIHQWPATLVQPVGSPLSLECTVEGTSNPNLYWYRQAAGRGLQLLFYSVGIGQISSEVPQNLSASRPQDRQFILSSKKLLLSDSGFYLCAWSVDTESKAFFGQGTRLTVV.

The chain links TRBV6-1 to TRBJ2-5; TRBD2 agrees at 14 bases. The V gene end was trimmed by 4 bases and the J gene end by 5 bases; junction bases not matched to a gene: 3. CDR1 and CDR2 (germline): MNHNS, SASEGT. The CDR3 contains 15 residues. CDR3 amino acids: CASSATSGRAETQYF. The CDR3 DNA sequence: TGTGCCAGCAGTGCGACTAGCGGGAGGGCGGAGACCCAGTACTTC.

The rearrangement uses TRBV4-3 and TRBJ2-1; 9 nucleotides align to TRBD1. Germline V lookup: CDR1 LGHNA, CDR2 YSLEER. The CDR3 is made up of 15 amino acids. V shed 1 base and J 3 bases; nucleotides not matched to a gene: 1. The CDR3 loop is CASSQATGGYNEQFF. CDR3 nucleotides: TGCGCCAGCAGCCAAGCGACAGGGGGCTACAATGAGCAGTTCTTC.

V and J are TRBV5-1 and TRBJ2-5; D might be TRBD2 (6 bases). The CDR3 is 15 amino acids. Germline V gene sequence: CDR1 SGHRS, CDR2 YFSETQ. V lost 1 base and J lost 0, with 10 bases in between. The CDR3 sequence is CASSLSLADQETQYF. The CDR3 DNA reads TGCGCCAGCAGCTTGTCCTTAGCGGACCAAGAGACCCAGTACTTC.

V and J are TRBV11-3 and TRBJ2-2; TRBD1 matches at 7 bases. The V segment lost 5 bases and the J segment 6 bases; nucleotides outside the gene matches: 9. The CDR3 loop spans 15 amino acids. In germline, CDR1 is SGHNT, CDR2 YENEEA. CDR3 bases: TGTGCCAGCAGCGCAACCGACAGGGTCGCCGGGGAGCTGTTTTTT. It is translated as CASSATDRVAGELFF. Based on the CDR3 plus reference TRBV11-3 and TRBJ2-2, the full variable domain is EAGVVQSPRYKIIEKKQPVAFWCNPISGHNTLYWYLQNLGQGPELLIRYENEEAVDDSQLPKDRFSAERLKGVDSTLKIQPAELGDSAVYLCASSATDRVAGELFFGEGSRLTVL.

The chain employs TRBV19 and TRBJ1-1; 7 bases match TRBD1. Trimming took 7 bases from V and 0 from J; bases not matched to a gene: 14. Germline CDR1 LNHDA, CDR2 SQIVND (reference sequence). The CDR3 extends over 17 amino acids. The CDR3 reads CASIPFGDSRVNTEAFF. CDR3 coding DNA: TGTGCCAGTATTCCCTTTGGGGACAGCCGCGTGAACACTGAAGCTTTCTTT.

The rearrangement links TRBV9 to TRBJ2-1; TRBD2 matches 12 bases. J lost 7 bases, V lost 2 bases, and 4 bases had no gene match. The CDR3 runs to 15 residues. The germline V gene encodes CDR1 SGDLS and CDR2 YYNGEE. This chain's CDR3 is CASSVTSGSLNEQFF. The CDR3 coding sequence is TGTGCCAGCAGCGTGACTAGCGGGAGTCTGAATGAGCAGTTCTTC.

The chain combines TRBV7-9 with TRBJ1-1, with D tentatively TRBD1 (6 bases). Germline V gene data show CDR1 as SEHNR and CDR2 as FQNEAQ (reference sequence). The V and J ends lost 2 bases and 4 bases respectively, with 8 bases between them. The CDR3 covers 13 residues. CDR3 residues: CASSLMDSTEAFF. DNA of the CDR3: TGTGCCAGCAGCTTAATGGACAGCACTGAAGCTTTCTTT.